This T cell receptor beta chain was observed in a study of PD-1 blockade in classical Hodgkin lymphoma. Every one of the patients relapsed after autologous stem cell transplantation (brentuximab vedotin exposure was variable). Method: immunoSEQ multiplex PCR; TCRdb's copy keeps in-frame clones and lacks some. The table lists 45,000 to 55,000 clones, 73% of them singletons. Concerning this clone: What it binds is unknown.

General study results and limits: Individuals initiating nivolumab under 1 year after ASCT were excluded. A significant rise in TCR diversity was seen by C4D1 for CD4+ cells but not for CD8+ cells. Undefined causes, possibly disease activity or prior therapy, underlie the repertoire differences.

The sequence was obtained from a human donor with classical Hodgkin lymphoma. The sample consisted of peripheral blood mononuclear cells (PBMCs), taken before the second cycle of nivolumab.

The CDR3 DNA reads as TGCGCCAGCAGCATGGACAGGGCCCAGAGCTATGGCTACACCTTC. Its translation is CASSMDRAQSYGYTF. The gene calls are TRBV5-1 and TRBJ1-2, with 8 nucleotides matching TRBD1. Germline assignment: CDR1 SGHRS and CDR2 YFSETQ. The CDR3 has 15 amino acids. J lost 4 bases, V lost 4 bases, and 9 bases had no gene match.